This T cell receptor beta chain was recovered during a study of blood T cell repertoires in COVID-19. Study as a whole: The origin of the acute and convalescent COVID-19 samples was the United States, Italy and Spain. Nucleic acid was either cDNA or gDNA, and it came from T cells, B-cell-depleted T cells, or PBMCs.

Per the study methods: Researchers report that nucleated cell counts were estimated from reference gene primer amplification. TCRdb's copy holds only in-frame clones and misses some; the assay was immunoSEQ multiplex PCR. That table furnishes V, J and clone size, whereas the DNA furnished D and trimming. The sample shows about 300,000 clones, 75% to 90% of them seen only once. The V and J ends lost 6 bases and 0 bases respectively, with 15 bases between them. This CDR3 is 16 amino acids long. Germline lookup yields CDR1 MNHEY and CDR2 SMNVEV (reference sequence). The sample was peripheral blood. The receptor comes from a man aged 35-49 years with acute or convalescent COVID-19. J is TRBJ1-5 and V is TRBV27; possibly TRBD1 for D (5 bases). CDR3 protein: CASSRNRDFSNQPQHF. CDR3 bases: TGTGCCAGCAGCCGCAACCGGGACTTTAGCAATCAGCCCCAGCATTTT.